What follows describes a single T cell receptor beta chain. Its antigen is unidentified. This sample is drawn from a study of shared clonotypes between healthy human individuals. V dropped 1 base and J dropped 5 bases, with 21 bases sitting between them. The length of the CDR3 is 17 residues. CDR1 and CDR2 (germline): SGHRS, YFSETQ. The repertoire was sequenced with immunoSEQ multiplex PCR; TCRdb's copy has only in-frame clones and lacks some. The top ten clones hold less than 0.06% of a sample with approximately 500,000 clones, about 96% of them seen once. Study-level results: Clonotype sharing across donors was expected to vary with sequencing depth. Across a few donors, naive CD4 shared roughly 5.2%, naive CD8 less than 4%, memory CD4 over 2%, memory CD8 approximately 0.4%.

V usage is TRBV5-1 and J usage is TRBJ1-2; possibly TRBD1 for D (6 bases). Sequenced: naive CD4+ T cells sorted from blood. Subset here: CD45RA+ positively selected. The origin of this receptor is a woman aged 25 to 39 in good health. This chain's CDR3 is CASSLSFGQPSRYGYTF. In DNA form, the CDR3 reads TGCGCCAGCAGCTTGTCTTTCGGACAGCCTTCTCGGTATGGCTACACCTTC.